The 19 T cell receptor beta chains below come from one sample, sequenced in a study of shared clonotypes between healthy human individuals. Sequencing used immunoSEQ multiplex PCR; TCRdb keeps in-frame clones, though not all of them. Of 2,500,000 or so clones detected, around 90% appear once; the ten largest clones hold 0.13% to 0.15%. The specimen was naive CD4+ T cells sorted from blood. Subset denoted: CD45RA+ positively selected. These receptors were collected from a man aged 18 to 35 in good health.

The chain couples TRBV5-4 to TRBJ2-5; a weak D match, TRBD2 (5 bases). The CDR3 covers 14 residues. V was trimmed by 3 bases and J by 6 bases, leaving 15 bases between them. Germline CDR1 reads SGHNT; CDR2 reads YYREEE (reference sequence). The CDR3 reads CASSSLVGTQTQYF. The CDR3 DNA reads as TGTGCCAGCAGCTCACTAGTCGGTACGCAGACCCAGTACTTC.

The V call is TRBV5-1, the J call TRBJ1-2; maybe TRBD1 (5 bases). Germline assignment: CDR1 SGHRS and CDR2 YFSETQ. V was trimmed by 4 bases and J by 3 bases, leaving 13 bases between them. The CDR3 length is 14 residues. CDR3 in DNA: TGCGCCAGCAGCAATGGACAAACCTACTATGGCTACACCTTC. Its protein is CASSNGQTYYGYTF.

The chain links TRBV7-2 to TRBJ2-1; no reliable D call. The germline V and J ends were trimmed by 3 bases and 6 bases, with 12 bases remaining between them. Germline values: CDR1 SGHTA, CDR2 FQGNSA. The CDR3 is 14 residues long. As DNA, the CDR3 is TGTGCCAGCAGCTTCTGGGCCCTTTCCAATGAGCAGTTCTTC. It specifies CASSFWALSNEQFF.

The genes are TRBV10-1 and TRBJ2-7, with D possibly being TRBD1 (6 bases). Per germline, CDR1 WNHNN and CDR2 SYGVQD (reference sequence). V lost 2 bases, J lost 0 bases, and 11 bases lay in between. This CDR3 contains 15 residues. As DNA, the CDR3 is TGCGCCAGCAGTGAGCACGGGACACCCTCCTACGAGCAGTACTTC. Its translation: CASSEHGTPSYEQYF.

The chain is built from TRBV11-2 and TRBJ2-5; D is ambiguous. The V end was cut by 2 bases, the J end by 6 bases, with 10 bases between. The CDR3 consists of 13 residues. CDR1 and CDR2 from the germline V gene are SGHAT and FQNNGV. CDR3 in amino acids: CASSLSSQQTQYF. CDR3 DNA sequence: TGTGCCAGCAGCTTATCGAGTCAACAGACCCAGTACTTC. Supplemented by reference TRBV11-2 and TRBJ2-5, the full variable domain reads EAGVAQSPRYKIIEKRQSVAFWCNPISGHATLYWYQQILGQGPKLLIQFQNNGVVDDSQLPKDRFSAERLKGVDSTLKIQPAKLEDSAVYLCASSLSSQQTQYFGPGTRLLVL.

The chain uses TRBV7-2 and TRBJ2-5, with D possibly TRBD2 on 5 matching bases. Germline loops: CDR1 SGHTA, CDR2 FQGNSA. V was shortened by 5 bases and J by 3 bases, with 10 bases between the two germline ends. CDR3 size: 13 residues. The CDR3 sequence: CASSPGFKETQYF. The CDR3 DNA reads as TGTGCCAGCAGCCCGGGATTTAAAGAGACCCAGTACTTC.

For this clone: Sequence at one end of the junction differs from germline and may be a read error. This chain joins TRBV10-1 and TRBJ1-4; D gene unclear. The CDR3 has 10 residues. Germline CDR1 is WNHNN and CDR2 is SYGVQD (reference sequence). The CDR3 protein is CASSQSLKPF. CDR3 nucleotides: TGCGCCAGCAGCCAATCCCTGAAGCCCTTT.

This chain links TRBV10-1 with TRBJ2-5; D unresolved. This CDR3 contains 13 residues. Per germline, CDR1 WNHNN and CDR2 SYGVQD (reference sequence). Trimming shortened V by 0 bases and J by 7 bases, and 9 bases separated the two germline ends. The CDR3 nucleotides read TGCGCCAGCAGTGAGTCGCTCCCTGGGACCCAGTACTTC. This encodes CASSESLPGTQYF.

This chain connects TRBV6-1 to TRBJ2-5, with a weak D call TRBD2 (6 bases). Trimming stripped 8 bases from V and 2 bases from J, with 15 bases between. CDR1 is MNHNS, CDR2 SASEGT, per germline. This CDR3 is built from 14 residues. The CDR3: CASCFGRQQETQYF. The CDR3 bases are TGTGCCAGCTGTTTCGGGAGACAGCAAGAGACCCAGTACTTC.

The table lists this clone with a count of one. V usage is TRBV11-2 and J usage is TRBJ1-2, with D possibly matching TRBD1 (6 bases). The CDR3 contains 15 residues. V was pared by 1 base and J by 3 bases, with 12 bases between. Germline V gene sequence: CDR1 SGHAT, CDR2 FQNNGV. This CDR3 is CASSLAGGRDYGYTF. The DNA for the CDR3 is TGTGCCAGCAGCTTAGCGGGGGGCAGAGACTATGGCTACACCTTC.

Remarks on this clone: Other DNA sequences in the same sample also yield this CDR3. Here the CDR3 DNA reads TGTGCCAGCAGCTTGGCCAGCGGAGAGACCCAGTACTTC. It translates to CASSLASGETQYF. This chain links TRBV5-4 with TRBJ2-5, with a tentative D call TRBD2 (5 bases). The V end lost 0 bases, the J end lost 4 bases, and 7 bases lay between the germline ends. CDR3 size: 13 residues. Germline V CDR1 and CDR2: SGHNT, YYREEE (reference sequence).

The chain combines TRBV4-1 with TRBJ2-5; D remains unclear. The germline V gene has CDR1 MGHRA and CDR2 YSYEKL. V lost 1 base and J lost 0, with 9 bases in between. The CDR3 runs to 15 residues. In nucleotides, the CDR3 is TGCGCCAGCAGCCAAGCGCCATTGTACCAAGAGACCCAGTACTTC. Encoded protein: CASSQAPLYQETQYF.

V usage is TRBV30 and J usage is TRBJ2-2; the D is unclear. Germline values: CDR1 GTSNPN, CDR2 SVGIG (reference sequence). V shed 0 bases and J shed 10 bases, with 12 bases lying between them. This CDR3 contains 13 residues. CDR3: CAWSVRLAEELFF. CDR3 nucleotides: TGTGCCTGGAGTGTAAGATTGGCGGAGGAGCTGTTTTTT.

The gene calls are TRBV18 and TRBJ1-4, with no clear D. V was cut by 5 bases and J by 5 bases, with 15 bases left in between. The CDR3 has 15 residues. Germline values: CDR1 KGHSH, CDR2 LQKENI. CDR3 region: CASSTVPRPNEKLFF. CDR3 coding DNA: TGTGCCAGCTCAACAGTCCCCCGCCCCAATGAAAAACTGTTTTTT.

This chain links TRBV6-1 with TRBJ1-5, with TRBD1 identical over 10 bases. The CDR3 runs 12 residues. CDR1 MNHNS and CDR2 SASEGT come from the germline V gene. The V and J ends lost 9 bases and 6 bases, in that order; junction bases with no gene match: 2. The CDR3 is CASRQGAQPQHF. The DNA for the CDR3 is TGTGCCAGTCGACAGGGGGCTCAGCCCCAGCATTTT.

The genes are TRBV4-3 and TRBJ1-3; D gene unclear. The CDR3 consists of 16 residues. V lost 0 bases and J 2 bases, leaving 11 bases between the germline ends. Germline CDR1 and CDR2: LGHNA and YSLEER. The CDR3 DNA sequence: TGCGCCAGCAGCCAAGAGGGATCGGGCGCTGGAAACACCATATATTTT. As protein: CASSQEGSGAGNTIYF.

About this clone: The sample holds other DNA sequences that translate to the same CDR3. This chain links TRBV27 with TRBJ1-4; a possible D gene is TRBD1 (6 bases). CDR3 size: 14 residues. Trimming cost V 2 bases and J 5 bases, with 9 bases left between them. The germline V gene has CDR1 MNHEY and CDR2 SMNVEV (reference sequence). The CDR3 DNA sequence: TGTGCCAGCAGTTTACTGGGGGGCAATGAAAAACTGTTTTTT. Amino acid sequence: CASSLLGGNEKLFF.

This clone has only a few counts. The rearrangement joins TRBV30 to TRBJ1-1; D unresolved. The CDR3 has 13 amino acids. From germline, CDR1 is GTSNPN and CDR2 SVGIG (reference sequence). V was pared by 3 bases and J by 5 bases, with 13 bases between. Written as DNA, the CDR3 is TGTGCCTGGAGACCCGTTGAACGGACTGAAGCTTTCTTT. Its protein product is CAWRPVERTEAFF. The full variable domain, completed using reference TRBV30 and TRBJ1-1, is SQTIHQWPATLVQPVGSPLSLECTVEGTSNPNLYWYRQAAGRGLQLLFYSVGIGQISSEVPQNLSASRPQDRQFILSSKKLLLSDSGFYLCAWRPVERTEAFFGQGTRLTVV.

The rearrangement links TRBV7-3 to TRBJ2-6; a weak D match, TRBD2 (5 bases). Germline CDR1 and CDR2: SGHTA and FQGTGA. Trimming stripped 3 bases from V and 2 bases from J, with 8 bases between. The CDR3 runs to 15 residues. The chain's CDR3 is CASSFGIPGANVLTF. CDR3 DNA sequence: TGTGCCAGCAGCTTCGGGATTCCTGGGGCCAACGTCCTGACTTTC.